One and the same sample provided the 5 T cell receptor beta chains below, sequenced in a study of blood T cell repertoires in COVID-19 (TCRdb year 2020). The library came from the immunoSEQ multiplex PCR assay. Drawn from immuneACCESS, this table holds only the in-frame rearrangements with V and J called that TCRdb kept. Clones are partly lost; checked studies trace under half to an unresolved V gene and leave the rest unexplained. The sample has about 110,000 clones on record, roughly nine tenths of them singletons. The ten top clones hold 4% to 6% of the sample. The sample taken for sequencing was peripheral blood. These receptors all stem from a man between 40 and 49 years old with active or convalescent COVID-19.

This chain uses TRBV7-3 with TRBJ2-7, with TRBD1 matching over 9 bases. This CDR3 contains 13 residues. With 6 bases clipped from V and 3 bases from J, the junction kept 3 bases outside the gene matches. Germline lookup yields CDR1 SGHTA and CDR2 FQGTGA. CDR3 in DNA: TGTGCCAGCAGTCGGGACAGGGACTACGAGCAGTACTTC. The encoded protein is CASSRDRDYEQYF.

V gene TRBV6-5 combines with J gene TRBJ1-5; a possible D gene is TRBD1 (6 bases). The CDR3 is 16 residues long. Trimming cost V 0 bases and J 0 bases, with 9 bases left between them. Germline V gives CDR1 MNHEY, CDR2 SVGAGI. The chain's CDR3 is CASSYSGQLSNQPQHF. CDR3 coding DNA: TGTGCCAGCAGTTACTCAGGACAGCTTAGCAATCAGCCCCAGCATTTT.

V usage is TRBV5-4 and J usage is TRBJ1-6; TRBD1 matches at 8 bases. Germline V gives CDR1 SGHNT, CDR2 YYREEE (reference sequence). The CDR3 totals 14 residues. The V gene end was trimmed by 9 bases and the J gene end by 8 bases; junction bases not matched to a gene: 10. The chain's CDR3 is CAISRQGIHSPLHF. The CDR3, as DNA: TGTGCCATCTCACGACAGGGGATCCATTCACCCCTCCACTTT.

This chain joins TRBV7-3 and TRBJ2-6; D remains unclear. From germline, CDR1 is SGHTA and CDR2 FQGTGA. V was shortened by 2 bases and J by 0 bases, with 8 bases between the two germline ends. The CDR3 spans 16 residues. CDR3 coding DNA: TGTGCCAGCAGCTTAGTTTATTCCTCTGGGGCCAACGTCCTGACTTTC. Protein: CASSLVYSSGANVLTF.

The CDR3 here is CAISERGVGSTEAFF. CDR3 DNA sequence: TGTGCCATCAGTGAGCGGGGAGTAGGCTCCACTGAAGCTTTCTTT. V is TRBV10-3 and J is TRBJ1-1, with D hard to call. There are 15 residues in the CDR3. Germline V gives CDR1 ENHRY, CDR2 SYGVKD. Trimming removed 2 bases at V and 4 bases at J, with 14 bases between.